This is a list of T cell receptor beta chains from one sample in a study of T cells expressing NK-cell markers. For each CDR3 protein, TCRdb gives one entry from its re-call of the 5' RACE reads, without DNA. The ten top clones account for about 4.2%, within a sample of 300,000 or so distinct CDR3 sequences. The sample was blood T cells: a sorted CD56 or NKG2C T cell subset, CD4+ or CD8+ T cells, or bulk PBMC T cells (not recorded which). The receptor source for this set is a woman aged 18-70 years in good health. Each CDR3 is given with its conserved first and last residue. The order of the fields is V gene, J gene, CDR3 protein.

v_call: TRBV10-1; j_call: TRBJ1-5; cdr3_aa: CASSETRDRGRRQPQHF
v_call: TRBV4-3; j_call: TRBJ1-5; cdr3_aa: CASSRDRGTQPQHF
v_call: TRBV20-1; j_call: TRBJ1-1; cdr3_aa: CSAGAGTGGTTEAFF
v_call: TRBV12-3/TRBV12-4; j_call: TRBJ1-3; cdr3_aa: CASSFQGNTIYF
v_call: TRBV7-2; j_call: TRBJ1-1; cdr3_aa: CASSLLREMTEAFF
v_call: TRBV29-1; j_call: TRBJ2-2; cdr3_aa: CSAGLAGAITGELFF
v_call: TRBV20-1; j_call: TRBJ2-2; cdr3_aa: CSARPNTGELFF
v_call: TRBV4-3; j_call: TRBJ1-1; cdr3_aa: CASSQERNTEAFF
v_call: TRBV12-3/TRBV12-4; j_call: TRBJ1-6; cdr3_aa: CASSFAGTGSPLHF
v_call: TRBV7-6; j_call: TRBJ2-3; cdr3_aa: CASSLRLAATDTQYF
v_call: TRBV7-2; j_call: TRBJ2-7; cdr3_aa: CASSPTGFYEQYF
v_call: TRBV5-1; j_call: TRBJ1-4; cdr3_aa: CASSFGQGAVEKLFF
v_call: TRBV29-1; j_call: TRBJ1-2; cdr3_aa: CSVEEGGQLNYGYTF
v_call: TRBV7-2; j_call: TRBJ2-5; cdr3_aa: CASNLGETQYF
v_call: TRBV5-4; j_call: TRBJ2-5; cdr3_aa: CASSLAGRASGRAGKTQYF
v_call: TRBV7-2; j_call: TRBJ2-3; cdr3_aa: CASSLLRNTDTQYF
v_call: TRBV4-3; j_call: TRBJ1-6; cdr3_aa: CASSQALGGNNSPLHF
v_call: TRBV6-1; j_call: TRBJ1-2; cdr3_aa: CASSPGQFGGYTF
v_call: TRBV7-9; j_call: TRBJ2-2; cdr3_aa: CASSFTGTGINTGELFF
v_call: TRBV4-3; j_call: TRBJ2-2; cdr3_aa: CASSLSGIGSNTGELFF
v_call: TRBV7-3; j_call: TRBJ2-4; cdr3_aa: CASSATSQGTLSNIQYF
v_call: TRBV28; j_call: TRBJ1-5; cdr3_aa: CASNSGRPLGTYQPQHF
v_call: TRBV20-1; j_call: TRBJ2-3; cdr3_aa: CSALPASGGTDTQYF
v_call: TRBV7-3; j_call: TRBJ2-5; cdr3_aa: CASSLIASGKNRETQYF
v_call: TRBV7-6; j_call: TRBJ2-2; cdr3_aa: CASSDGRGTGELFF
v_call: TRBV27; j_call: TRBJ2-7; cdr3_aa: CASSFLGQGLYKQYF
v_call: TRBV20-1; j_call: TRBJ2-1; cdr3_aa: CSSTTSGRPEQFF
v_call: TRBV27; j_call: TRBJ2-5; cdr3_aa: CASSFSSGGAGTQYF
v_call: TRBV24-1; j_call: TRBJ2-1; cdr3_aa: CATSDPGRGSPRDEQFF
v_call: TRBV5-1; j_call: TRBJ1-4; cdr3_aa: CASSLGLGVTNEKLFF